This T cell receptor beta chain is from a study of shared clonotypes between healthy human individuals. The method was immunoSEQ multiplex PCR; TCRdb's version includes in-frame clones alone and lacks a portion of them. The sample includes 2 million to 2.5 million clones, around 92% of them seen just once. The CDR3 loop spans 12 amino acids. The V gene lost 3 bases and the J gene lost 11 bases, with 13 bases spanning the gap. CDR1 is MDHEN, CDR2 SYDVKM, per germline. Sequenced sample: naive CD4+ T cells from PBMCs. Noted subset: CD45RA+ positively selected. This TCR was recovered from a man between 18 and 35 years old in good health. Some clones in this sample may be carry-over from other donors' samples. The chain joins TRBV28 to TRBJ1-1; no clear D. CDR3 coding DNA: TGTGCCAGCAGTTTCGTAGGGCGGAATGCTTTCTTT. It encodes CASSFVGRNAFF. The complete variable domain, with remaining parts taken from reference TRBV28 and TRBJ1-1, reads DVKVTQSSRYLVKRTGEKVFLECVQDMDHENMFWYRQDPGLGLRLIYFSYDVKMKEKGDIPEGYSVSREKKERFSLILESASTNQTSMYLCASSFVGRNAFFGQGTRLTVV.